The 10 T cell receptor beta chains below were found in one sample sequenced in a study of blood T cell repertoires in COVID-19. The assay was immunoSEQ multiplex PCR, and TCRdb's table has in-frame clones only and misses some. Here the sample spans hundreds of thousands of clones, around 88% being singletons. The sample consisted of PBMCs or T cells enriched from blood (not recorded which). The receptors stem from a woman aged 45-65 years who had recovered from COVID-19.

This chain uses TRBV7-3 with TRBJ2-3, with unresolved D. The V gene lost 5 bases and the J gene lost 4 bases, with 13 bases spanning the gap. Germline loops: CDR1 SGHTA, CDR2 FQGTGA. This CDR3 region has 14 residues. The CDR3 protein is CASSPGLAADTQYF. The DNA of the CDR3 is TGTGCCAGCAGCCCCGGATTAGCCGCAGATACGCAGTATTTT. The full variable domain, completed using reference TRBV7-3 and TRBJ2-3, is GAGVSQTPSNKVTEKGKYVELRCDPISGHTALYWYRQSLGQGPEFLIYFQGTGAADDSGLPNDRFFAVRPEGSVSTLKIQRTERGDSAVYLCASSPGLAADTQYFGPGTRLTVL.

The chain has TRBV7-2 and TRBJ2-7; D is perhaps TRBD2 (5 bases). The CDR3 runs to 14 residues. Looked up from germline, CDR1 is SGHTA and CDR2 is FQGNSA. Trimming removed 6 bases at V and 5 bases at J, with 17 bases between. The DNA for the CDR3 is TGTGCCAGCAGTCTGACGGAGGCTCGGGACGAGCAGTACTTC. It is translated as CASSLTEARDEQYF.

The chain uses TRBV30 and TRBJ2-5; TRBD2 agrees at 8 bases. Germline V CDR1 and CDR2: GTSNPN, SVGIG (reference sequence). V gave up 3 bases and J gave up 5 bases; unmatched junction bases: 2. The CDR3 has 12 residues. This CDR3 reads CAWSGGAETQYF. CDR3 bases: TGTGCCTGGAGCGGGGGGGCTGAGACCCAGTACTTC.

The chain has TRBV11-2 and TRBJ1-5; D might be TRBD1 (6 bases). From germline, CDR1 is SGHAT and CDR2 FQNNGV. V dropped 5 bases and J dropped 0 bases, with 23 bases sitting between them. The CDR3 sequence is 19 residues long. The CDR3 DNA is TGTGCCAGCAGCCCTTTGGGCATGTACCAGACAGGTAGCAATCAGCCCCAGCATTTT. Protein sequence: CASSPLGMYQTGSNQPQHF.

The chain couples TRBV27 to TRBJ1-2, with a weak D call TRBD1 (5 bases). Germline CDR1 is MNHEY and CDR2 is SMNVEV (reference sequence). V lost 1 base and J lost 4, with 13 bases in between. CDR3 length equals 15 residues. In nucleotides, the CDR3 is TGTGCCAGCAGTTTATTAGCGGGGGGTTCCTATGGCTACACCTTC. Its protein product is CASSLLAGGSYGYTF.

The V and J genes are TRBV5-1 and TRBJ2-5; D is unresolved. V lost 1 base to trimming and J lost 5 bases, with 3 bases between them. Germline V gene sequence: CDR1 SGHRS, CDR2 YFSETQ. The CDR3 covers 11 residues. In DNA form, the CDR3 reads TGCGCCAGCAGCTTGTCGGAGACCCAGTACTTC. Its translation: CASSLSETQYF.

This clone was counted a single time. V usage is TRBV5-1 and J usage is TRBJ2-1; 7 bases are a match to TRBD1. The CDR3 length is 15 residues. J was trimmed by 5 bases and V by 3 bases; bases with no gene match: 8. From germline, CDR1 is SGHRS and CDR2 YFSETQ. The DNA for the CDR3 is TGCGCCAGCAGCTCGTTAACTACAGGGGACAATGAGCAGTTCTTC. The encoded protein is CASSSLTTGDNEQFF.

CDR3 region: CASKASGRPSGEQYF. The CDR3 coding sequence is TGTGCCAGCAAAGCTAGCGGGAGGCCATCTGGGGAGCAGTACTTC. V usage is TRBV6-5 and J usage is TRBJ2-7; the match to TRBD2 covers 11 bases. Germline V gene data show CDR1 as MNHEY and CDR2 as SVGAGI. The CDR3 spans 15 residues. Trimming cost V 7 bases and J 7 bases; bases outside gene matches: 12.

V usage is TRBV9 and J usage is TRBJ2-3, with D perhaps TRBD1 (5 bases). The CDR3 covers 15 residues. CDR1 is SGDLS, CDR2 YYNGEE, per germline. V was cut by 7 bases and J by 1 base, with 16 bases left in between. CDR3: CASGIGAVGTDTQYF. CDR3 bases: TGTGCCAGCGGAATTGGGGCGGTAGGCACAGATACGCAGTATTTT. The whole variable domain, remainder taken from reference TRBV9 and TRBJ2-3, is DSGVTQTPKHLITATGQRVTLRCSPRSGDLSVYWYQQSLDQGLQFLIQYYNGEERAKGNILERFSAQQFPDLHSELNLSSLELGDSALYFCASGIGAVGTDTQYFGPGTRLTVL.

This clone has ten or more counts. The CDR3 reads CASRNQGVGNTIYF. The CDR3 region has the DNA TGTGCCAGCCGGAACCAGGGGGTGGGAAACACCATATATTTT. V usage is TRBV2 and J usage is TRBJ1-3; 7 positions match TRBD1. V shed 8 bases and J 4 bases; nucleotides not matched to a gene: 8. CDR3 size: 14 residues. The germline gives CDR1 SNHLY, CDR2 FYNNEI.